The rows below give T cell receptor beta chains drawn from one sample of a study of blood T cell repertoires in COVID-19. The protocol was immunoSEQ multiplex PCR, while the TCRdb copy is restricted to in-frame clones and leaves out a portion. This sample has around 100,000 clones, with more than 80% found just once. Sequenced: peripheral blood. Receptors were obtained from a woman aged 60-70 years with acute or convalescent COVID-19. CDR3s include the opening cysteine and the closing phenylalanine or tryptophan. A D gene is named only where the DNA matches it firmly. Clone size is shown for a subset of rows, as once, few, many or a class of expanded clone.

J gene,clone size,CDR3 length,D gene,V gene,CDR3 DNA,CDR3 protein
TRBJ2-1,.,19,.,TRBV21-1,TGTGCCAGCAACAGGATATGTCAGGAAACCAGTAGCTCCTACAATGAGCAGTTCTTC,CASNRICQETSSSYNEQFF
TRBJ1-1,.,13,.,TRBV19,TGTGCCAGTAGCGGGGGGATGAACACTGAAGCTTTCTTT,CASSGGMNTEAFF
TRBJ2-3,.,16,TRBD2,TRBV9,TGTGCCAGCAGCGCTGTCAGCGGGAGGGCCGAAGATACGCAGTATTTT,CASSAVSGRAEDTQYF
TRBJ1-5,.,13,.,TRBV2,TGTGCCAGCAGTGTCAGCAGGCTTGGGCCCCAGCATTTT,CASSVSRLGPQHF
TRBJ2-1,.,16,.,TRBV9,TGTGCCAGCAGCGGCCCGGACAGAGGCTCCTACAATGAGCAGTTCTTC,CASSGPDRGSYNEQFF
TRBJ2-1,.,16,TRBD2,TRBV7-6,TGTGCCAGCAGCCCGAAGTACGGGGGGTCTTACAATGAGCAGTTCTTC,CASSPKYGGSYNEQFF
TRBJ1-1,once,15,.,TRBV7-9,TGTGCCAGCAGCCCCCGGGGTAACATGAACACTGAAGCTTTCTTT,CASSPRGNMNTEAFF
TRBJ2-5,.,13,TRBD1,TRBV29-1,TGCAGCGTTGGTACAGGGGTACGGGAGACCCAGTACTTC,CSVGTGVRETQYF
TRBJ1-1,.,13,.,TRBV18,TGTGCCAGCTCACCTCAGCGGGACACTGAAGCTTTCTTT,CASSPQRDTEAFF
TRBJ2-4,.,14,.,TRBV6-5,TGTGCCAGCGCAGGGAGGTTTGCCAAAAACATTCAGTACTTC,CASAGRFAKNIQYF
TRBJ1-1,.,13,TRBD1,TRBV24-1,TGTGCCACCCGGGACAGTACGAACACTGAAGCTTTCTTT,CATRDSTNTEAFF
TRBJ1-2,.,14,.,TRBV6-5,TGTGCCAGCAGTCCTACTCACCTGGGGGGGGGCTACACCTTC,CASSPTHLGGGYTF
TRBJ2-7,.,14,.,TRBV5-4,TGTGCCAGCAGCTTGGACGGGCGGGGCTACGAGCAGTACTTC,CASSLDGRGYEQYF
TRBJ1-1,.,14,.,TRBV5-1,TGCGCCAGCAGCCCATGGGGTCGGGGGACTGAAGCTTTCTTT,CASSPWGRGTEAFF
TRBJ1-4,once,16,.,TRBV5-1,TGCGCCAGCAGCCTCCAGGGTGGCGCGACCAATGAAAAACTGTTTTTT,CASSLQGGATNEKLFF
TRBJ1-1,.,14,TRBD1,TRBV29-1,TGCAGCGTGGGGACAGGGGGCGAATTCGGTGAAGCTTTCTTT,CSVGTGGEFGEAFF
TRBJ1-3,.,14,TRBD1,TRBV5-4,TGTGCCAGCAGCAGACAGGGAATCCAGGACACCATATATTTT,CASSRQGIQDTIYF
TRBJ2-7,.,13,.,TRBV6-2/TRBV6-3,TGTGCCAGCAGTTACTCCCCAGGGATACGGCAGTACTTC,CASSYSPGIRQYF
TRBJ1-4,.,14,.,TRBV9,TGTGCCAGCAGCGAAGGGGTGTCTAATGAAAAACTGTTTTTT,CASSEGVSNEKLFF
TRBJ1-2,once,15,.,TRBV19,TGTGCCAGTAGCGAGACAAAACAGGGCCACTATGGCTACACCTTC,CASSETKQGHYGYTF
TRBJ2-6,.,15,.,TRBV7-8,TGTGCCAGCAGCTTATGGCAAACTGGGGCCAACGTCCTGACTTTC,CASSLWQTGANVLTF
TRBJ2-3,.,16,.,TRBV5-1,TGCGCCAGCAGCTTGGCCGGGGGAGGTAGCACAGATACGCAGTATTTT,CASSLAGGGSTDTQYF
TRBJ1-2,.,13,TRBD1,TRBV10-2,TGCGCCAGCAGTGATCAGGGGGTCTATGGCTACACCTTC,CASSDQGVYGYTF
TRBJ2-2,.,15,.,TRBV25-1,TGTGCCAGCAGTGCTGTACAGGGTCGGGCCGGGGAGCTGTTTTTT,CASSAVQGRAGELFF
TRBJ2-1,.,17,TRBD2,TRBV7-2,TGTGCCAGCAGCTTAGGGGGACTAGCGGGAGCCTACAATGAGCAGTTCTTC,CASSLGGLAGAYNEQFF
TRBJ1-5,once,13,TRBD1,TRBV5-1,TGCGCCAGCAGCTCACAGGGGGGCCAGCCCCAGCATTTT,CASSSQGGQPQHF
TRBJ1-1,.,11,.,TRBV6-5,TGTGCCAGCATCCAAAGACTAGAAGCTTTCTTT,CASIQRLEAFF
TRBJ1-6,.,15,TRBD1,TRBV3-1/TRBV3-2,TGTGCCAGCAGCAGCCGGGACAGGTCGAATTCACCCCTCCACTTT,CASSSRDRSNSPLHF
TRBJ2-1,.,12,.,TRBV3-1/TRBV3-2,TGTGCCAGCAGCCCGGGTCCGAATGAGCAGTTCTTC,CASSPGPNEQFF
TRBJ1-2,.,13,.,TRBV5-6,TGTGCCAGCAGCTTGCGAGACAGCCTCAGCTACACCTTC,CASSLRDSLSYTF
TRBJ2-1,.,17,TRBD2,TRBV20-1,TGCAGTGCTAGTACGGGGACTAGTAATCTTCGGTCGTATGAGCAGTTCTTC,CSASTGTSNLRSYEQFF
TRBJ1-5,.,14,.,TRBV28,TGTGCCAGCCTCTTCACCGGGGGCAATCAGCCCCAGCATTTT,CASLFTGGNQPQHF
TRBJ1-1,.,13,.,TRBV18,TGTGCCAGCTCCAGGGACGGGGGCACTGAAGCTTTCTTT,CASSRDGGTEAFF
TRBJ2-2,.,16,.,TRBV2,TGTGCCAGCAGTGAGTTAGCGGCCGCGAACACCGGGGAGCTGTTTTTT,CASSELAAANTGELFF
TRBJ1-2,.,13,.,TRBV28,TGTGCCAGCAGGGGCCGAGTAAATTATGGCTACACCTTC,CASRGRVNYGYTF
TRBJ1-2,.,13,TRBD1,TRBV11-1,TGTGCCAGCAGCTCCGGACAGGGCTATGGCTACACCTTC,CASSSGQGYGYTF
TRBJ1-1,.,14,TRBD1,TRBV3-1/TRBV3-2,TGTGCCAGCAGCCTGAGGAGCGACAGGGCTGAAGCTTTCTTT,CASSLRSDRAEAFF
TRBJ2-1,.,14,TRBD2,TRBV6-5,TGTGCCAGCAGGGTAGCGGGAGGAAGAAATGAGCAGTTCTTC,CASRVAGGRNEQFF
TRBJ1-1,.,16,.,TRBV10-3,TGTGCCATCAGTCTCCACAGAGGGTCCATGAACACTGAAGCTTTCTTT,CAISLHRGSMNTEAFF
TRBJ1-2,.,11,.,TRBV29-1,TGCAGCGTCAAGGGATCCGGACAGTCTCTTTTC,CSVKGSGQSLF
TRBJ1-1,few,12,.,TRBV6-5,TGTGCCAGCAACCTACAGAAGGTTGAAGCTTTCTTT,CASNLQKVEAFF
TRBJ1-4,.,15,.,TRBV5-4,TGTGCCAGCAGCCCCAACAGGGAAGCTAATGAAAAACTGTTTTTT,CASSPNREANEKLFF
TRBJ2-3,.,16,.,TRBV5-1,TGCGCCAGCAACCCCACAGTACAGGGATCCGCAGATACGCAGTATTTT,CASNPTVQGSADTQYF
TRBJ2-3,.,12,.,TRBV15,TGTGCCACCAGCGGCCGGGGGGATACGCAGTATTTT,CATSGRGDTQYF
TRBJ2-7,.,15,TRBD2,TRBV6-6,TGTGCCAGCACTACAGGACTAGCGAAGGGTAACGAGCAGTACTTC,CASTTGLAKGNEQYF
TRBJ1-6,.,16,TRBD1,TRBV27,TGTGCCAGCAGTTCCCCAGGACAGGGGTATAATTCACCCCTCCACTTT,CASSSPGQGYNSPLHF
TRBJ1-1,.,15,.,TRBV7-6,TGTGCCAGCAGCTTAGGGGTAGGAGCGAACACTGAAGCTTTCTTT,CASSLGVGANTEAFF
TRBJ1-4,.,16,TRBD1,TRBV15,TGTGCCACCAGCAGGGACAGGACGGGTTATAATGAAAAACTGTTTTTT,CATSRDRTGYNEKLFF